Listed here are 32 T cell receptor beta chains from one sample, sequenced in a study of T cell repertoires in cytomegalovirus infection. No cognate antigen is known for these TCRs. TCRdb reanalysed the reads using MiXCR and keeps one entry per CDR3 protein. The sample contains some 920,000 distinct CDR3 sequences, 25% to 40% of which appear only once. Sequenced here: cultured CD8+ T cells from PBMCs, sampled from culture after CMV antigen stimulation. These receptors were taken from a human donor in good health (CMV status not recorded). Some clones in this sample may be carry-over from other donors' samples.

The genes are TRBV6-2 or TRBV6-3 and TRBJ1-2; D is perhaps TRBD1 (6 bases). CDR3 length equals 15 residues. V gave up 4 bases and J gave up 4 bases, with 16 bases separating them. CDR1 and CDR2 (germline): MNHEY, SVGEGT. The CDR3 DNA sequence: TGTGCCAGCAGTTCTTCCTCAGGGGTCCGCTATGGCTACACCTTC. Amino acids: CASSSSSGVRYGYTF.

This clonotype was seen ten or more times. The genes are TRBV12-3 or TRBV12-4 and TRBJ2-5, with D maybe TRBD1 (6 bases). Trimming took 6 bases from V and 4 from J, leaving 18 bases between them. This CDR3 has 15 residues. CDR3 amino acids: CASRVTGSGGETQYF. The CDR3 nucleotides read TGTGCCAGCAGAGTCACAGGGAGTGGAGGAGAGACCCAGTACTTC.

The chain combines TRBV6-1 with TRBJ2-2; D may be TRBD2 (6 bases). From germline, CDR1 is MNHNS and CDR2 SASEGT. Trimming pared 7 bases from V and 3 bases from J, leaving 9 bases between. The CDR3 runs to 13 residues. In nucleotides, the CDR3 is TGTGCCAGCACCGGGACTTACACCGGGGAGCTGTTTTTT. Residues: CASTGTYTGELFF.

The genes are TRBV4-1 and TRBJ1-1; D is perhaps TRBD1 (6 bases). Germline CDR1 MGHRA, CDR2 YSYEKL. The CDR3 length is 13 residues. V was pared by 3 bases and J by 8 bases, with 13 bases between. CDR3 residues: CASSHIQGSEAFF. The CDR3 DNA follows: TGCGCCAGCAGCCATATCCAGGGGTCCGAAGCTTTCTTT.

This clonotype has a count of ten or more. The chain links TRBV7-9 to TRBJ1-4, with TRBD1 matching over 7 bases. V lost 5 bases and J lost 4; bases outside the gene matches: 7. Germline CDR1 is SEHNR and CDR2 is FQNEAQ (reference sequence). The CDR3 is 15 amino acids. The CDR3 DNA reads as TGTGCCAGCAGCCCCCGGGGGACAGTTAATGAAAAACTGTTTTTT. It is translated as CASSPRGTVNEKLFF.

This chain joins TRBV5-1 and TRBJ1-1; a weak D match, TRBD1 (6 bases). Germline V lookup: CDR1 SGHRS, CDR2 YFSETQ. V dropped 3 bases and J dropped 0 bases, with 18 bases sitting between them. The CDR3 spans 17 residues. The CDR3 here is CASSSGQNPLMNTEAFF. CDR3 bases: TGCGCCAGCAGCTCCGGACAGAACCCCCTTATGAACACTGAAGCTTTCTTT.

This clonotype was seen a few times. The CDR3 region is CASSFLIPSTDTQYF. In nucleotides, the CDR3 is TGTGCCAGCAGCTTTCTAATTCCTAGCACAGATACGCAGTATTTT. This chain uses TRBV7-6 with TRBJ2-3; D not certain. V was clipped by 3 bases and J by 0 bases, with 10 bases between them. The CDR3 is 15 residues long. From germline, CDR1 is SGHVS and CDR2 FNYEAQ.

The gene calls are TRBV19 and TRBJ1-5; maybe TRBD1 (5 bases). CDR1 and CDR2 (germline): LNHDA, SQIVND (reference sequence). Trimming removed 3 bases at V and 5 bases at J, with 11 bases between. This CDR3 has 14 amino acids. The CDR3 reads CASSMRGWDQPQHF. CDR3 in DNA: TGTGCCAGTAGTATGAGGGGTTGGGATCAGCCCCAGCATTTT.

V and J are TRBV12-3 or TRBV12-4 and TRBJ1-3, with D possibly TRBD1 on 5 matching bases. V lost 3 bases to trimming and J lost 0 bases, with 15 bases between them. The CDR3 runs 17 residues. This CDR3 is CASSFEFMTDSGNTIYF. The CDR3 DNA follows: TGTGCCAGCAGTTTCGAGTTTATGACAGACTCTGGAAACACCATATATTTT.

The gene calls are TRBV4-1 and TRBJ2-3; perhaps TRBD2 as D (5 bases). The CDR3 runs 15 residues. V was cut by 1 base and J by 5 bases, with 13 bases left in between. Looked up from germline, CDR1 is MGHRA and CDR2 is YSYEKL. CDR3 sequence: CASSQVGLAEDTQYF. In DNA, the CDR3 is TGCGCCAGCAGCCAAGTAGGCCTAGCAGAAGATACGCAGTATTTT.

V usage is TRBV6-2 or TRBV6-3 and J usage is TRBJ1-1; a weak D match, TRBD1 (5 bases). In germline, CDR1 is MNHEY, CDR2 SVGEGT. Between the trimmed V and J ends, which lost 2 bases and 2 bases, there was a span of 12 bases. The CDR3 consists of 15 residues. The CDR3 reads CASSYPRGVNTEAFF. The CDR3 region has the DNA TGTGCCAGCAGTTACCCCCGGGGCGTAAACACTGAAGCTTTCTTT.

The CDR3 region is CASSQDSRRSGNTIYF. The CDR3 DNA reads as TGCGCCAGCAGCCAAGATTCCAGGCGCTCTGGAAACACCATATATTTT. The chain is built from TRBV4-3 and TRBJ1-3; D unresolved. CDR1 and CDR2 (germline): LGHNA, YSLEER. With 0 bases removed from V and 0 bases from J, the gap between germline ends came to 9 bases. This CDR3 spans 16 amino acids.

This clonotype came up a few times. J is TRBJ2-3 and V is TRBV12-5; TRBD1 or TRBD2 may be the D gene (5 bases each). The germline V and J ends were trimmed by 3 bases and 0 bases, with 10 bases remaining between them. The CDR3 is 15 residues long. Germline V gene lookup returns CDR1 LGHNT and CDR2 FRNRAP. The CDR3 here is CASGFGGSSTDTQYF. CDR3 coding DNA: TGTGCTAGTGGTTTTGGGGGAAGTAGCACAGATACGCAGTATTTT.

This clonotype was counted a few times. V and J are TRBV5-1 and TRBJ1-1, with D possibly matching TRBD1 (6 bases). The V gene lost 4 bases and the J gene lost 0 bases, with 19 bases spanning the gap. CDR1 is SGHRS, CDR2 YFSETQ, per germline. There are 17 residues in the CDR3. CDR3 amino acids: CASSPRGGGGMNTEAFF. The CDR3 DNA is TGCGCCAGCAGCCCCCGAGGGGGGGGCGGAATGAACACTGAAGCTTTCTTT.

This clonotype was counted only a few times. V gene TRBV12-5 combines with J gene TRBJ1-1; TRBD1 agrees at 11 bases. The trim removed 5 bases at V and 10 bases at J, leaving 9 bases unmatched. The CDR3 is 14 residues long. CDR1 LGHNT and CDR2 FRNRAP come from the germline V gene. The CDR3 coding sequence is TGTGCTAGTGGTGCGGACAGGGGGCTCTTGGCAGCTTTCTTT. Translation gives CASGADRGLLAAFF. Together with reference TRBV12-5 and TRBJ1-1, the CDR3 gives the full variable domain: DARVTQTPRHKVTEMGQEVTMRCQPILGHNTVFWYRQTMMQGLELLAYFRNRAPLDDSGMPKDRFSAEMPDATLATLKIQPSEPRDSAVYFCASGADRGLLAAFFGQGTRLTVV.

This clonotype was seen just once. This chain connects TRBV28 to TRBJ1-2; TRBD1 might be the D (6 bases). The germline CDR1 and CDR2 sequences are MDHEN and SYDVKM. This CDR3 region has 12 residues. V lost 8 bases to trimming and J lost 7 bases, with 14 bases between them. The CDR3 loop reads CASAYRESGYTF. CDR3 nucleotide sequence: TGTGCCAGCGCCTACAGGGAATCTGGCTACACCTTC.

This clonotype has a handful of counts. This chain joins TRBV6-1 and TRBJ1-5, with D possibly matching TRBD1 (6 bases). Trimming took off 7 bases at V and 1 base at J, with 23 bases between the two ends. The V gene's germline CDR1 is MNHNS and CDR2 SASEGT. This CDR3 region has 18 residues. CDR3 region: CASTRDRDTRASNQPQHF. Written as DNA, the CDR3 is TGTGCCAGCACTAGGGACCGGGACACAAGGGCAAGCAATCAGCCCCAGCATTTT.

The rearrangement joins TRBV4-1 to TRBJ1-3; a weak D match, TRBD1 (5 bases). Trimming shortened V by 0 bases and J by 0 bases, and 9 bases separated the two germline ends. This CDR3 is 16 amino acids long. From germline, CDR1 is MGHRA and CDR2 YSYEKL. The CDR3 nucleotides are TGCGCCAGCAGCCAAGAAGCGGGGGGCTCTGGAAACACCATATATTTT. This gives the protein CASSQEAGGSGNTIYF.

This clonotype appeared many times. The V call is TRBV19, the J call TRBJ1-1, with D unclear. The CDR3 totals 13 residues. Trimming cost V 4 bases and J 1 base, with 7 bases left between them. The germline V gene encodes CDR1 LNHDA and CDR2 SQIVND (reference sequence). CDR3 sequence: CASSTAGNTEAFF. Here the CDR3 DNA reads TGTGCCAGTAGTACGGCGGGGAACACTGAAGCTTTCTTT.

This chain links TRBV6-8 with TRBJ2-6, with D possibly being TRBD1 (6 bases). V lost 2 bases, J lost 0 bases, and 14 bases lay in between. CDR3 length: 18 residues. Per germline, CDR1 MNHGY and CDR2 SAAAGT. The CDR3 DNA follows: TGTGCCAGCAGTTACGGGGGCAGGGGTCACTCTGGGGCCAACGTCCTGACTTTC. It codes for CASSYGGRGHSGANVLTF.

This clonotype was seen a few times. The chain combines TRBV3-1 with TRBJ1-4; 10 positions match TRBD1. The CDR3 runs to 17 residues. CDR1 and CDR2 (germline): LGHDT, YNNKEL (reference sequence). With 4 bases clipped from V and 7 bases from J, the junction kept 12 bases outside the gene matches. The CDR3 loop reads CASSREKKTGGPEKLFF. DNA of the CDR3: TGTGCCAGCAGCCGTGAGAAGAAGACAGGGGGCCCTGAAAAACTGTTTTTT.

This clonotype was observed a few times. V gene TRBV6-2 or TRBV6-3 combines with J gene TRBJ2-3, with 7 bases identical to TRBD2. The CDR3 contains 13 residues. Per germline, CDR1 MNHEY and CDR2 SVGEGT. The trim removed 11 bases at V and 1 base at J, leaving 6 bases unmatched. CDR3 protein: CASRLAGTDTQYF. CDR3 sequence (DNA): TGTGCCTCCCGACTAGCCGGCACAGATACGCAGTATTTT.

In regard to this clonotype: An end of the junction does not agree with germline; a read error may underlie this. The gene calls are TRBV12-3 or TRBV12-4 and TRBJ1-1; possible D gene TRBD1, 5 bases. This CDR3 has 13 amino acids. For the CDR3, the DNA is TGTGTCAGCTCACCACATGGCGGGGGTGAAGCTTTCTTT. The encoded protein is CVSSPHGGGEAFF.

This clonotype was seen more than once but under ten times. V gene TRBV12-3 or TRBV12-4 combines with J gene TRBJ1-1; D possibly corresponds to TRBD1 (5 bases). V was shortened by 5 bases and J by 4 bases, with 11 bases between the two germline ends. The CDR3 sequence is 13 residues long. The CDR3 sequence: CASSRGAGTEAFF. The DNA of the CDR3 is TGTGCCAGCAGTCGCGGGGCCGGCACTGAAGCTTTCTTT.

This clonotype was found once. The chain is built from TRBV29-1 and TRBJ1-2, with D possibly matching TRBD1 (5 bases). Trimming took 0 bases from V and 6 from J, leaving 11 bases between them. There are 13 residues in the CDR3. Germline V gives CDR1 SQVTM, CDR2 ANQGSEA. The CDR3 DNA reads TGCAGCGTTGAAGATGGGACGTTGGATGGCTACACCTTC. It encodes CSVEDGTLDGYTF.

This clonotype was picked up many times. The chain uses TRBV7-9 and TRBJ1-6, with TRBD1 matching over 7 bases. The trim removed 5 bases at V and 8 bases at J, leaving 6 bases unmatched. Germline loops: CDR1 SEHNR, CDR2 FQNEAQ (reference sequence). The CDR3 length is 14 residues. The CDR3 nucleotides are TGTGCCAGCAGCCCAACAGGGGAAGATTCACCCCTCCACTTT. This codes for CASSPTGEDSPLHF.

This clonotype was detected only a few times. Mismatch with germline at one junction end may stem from a read error. J is TRBJ1-1 and V is TRBV19; TRBD1 might be the D (5 bases). This CDR3 spans 13 amino acids. Germline loops: CDR1 LNHDA, CDR2 SQIVND (reference sequence). CDR3 sequence (DNA): TGTGCCAGTAGTGCATGGGACCCACTTGATCGGCGCTTT. Its protein product is CASSAWDPLDRRF.

In its sample, this clonotype was seen a few times. This rearrangement joins TRBV10-3 to TRBJ2-7; 7 positions agree with TRBD2. V lost 6 bases and J lost 6; bases outside the gene matches: 14. The CDR3 spans 15 residues. The germline V gene has CDR1 ENHRY and CDR2 SYGVKD. The CDR3 DNA reads TGTGCCATCAGCGACCCGCCTGGCGGGGGAGCCGAGCAGTACGTC. Translating it yields CAISDPPGGGAEQYV.

This chain connects TRBV2 to TRBJ1-4, with D possibly matching TRBD1 (5 bases). The CDR3 sequence is 15 residues long. Germline V gives CDR1 SNHLY, CDR2 FYNNEI. The germline V and J ends were trimmed by 3 bases and 5 bases, with 13 bases remaining between them. In DNA, the CDR3 is TGTGCCAGCAGTGATGGAGGAACAGGCAATGAAAAACTGTTTTTT. Protein product: CASSDGGTGNEKLFF.

A remark on this clonotype: The junction and the germline gene differ at one end; a read error may be behind it. This chain links TRBV9 with TRBJ1-2, with 7 bases fitting TRBD1. There are 14 residues in the CDR3. CDR1 is SGDLS and CDR2 is YYNGEE in the germline V gene. The CDR3 here is CTSSVDRVGYGYTF. The CDR3 bases are TGTACCAGCAGCGTAGACAGGGTCGGCTATGGCTACACCTTC.

The sample holds a few counts of this clonotype. CDR3 sequence: CASREDEGIGIEQYF. Written as DNA, the CDR3 is TGTGCCAGCAGGGAAGACGAAGGGATAGGGATCGAGCAGTACTTC. This rearrangement joins TRBV7-9 to TRBJ2-7; D gene ambiguous. Trimming removed 6 bases from V and 6 bases from J, with 21 bases in between. The CDR3 covers 15 residues. CDR1 and CDR2 from the germline V gene are SEHNR and FQNEAQ (reference sequence).

In its sample, this clonotype was seen many times. The chain is built from TRBV7-9 and TRBJ2-2; 12 bases match TRBD2. The CDR3 spans 17 residues. Trimming removed 4 bases from V and 6 bases from J; junction bases left unmatched: 9. Germline V CDR1 and CDR2: SEHNR, FQNEAQ (reference sequence). Here the CDR3 DNA reads TGTGCCAGCAGCTCCCGGACTAGCGGGGAGGTAGCCGGGGAGCTGTTTTTT. It specifies CASSSRTSGEVAGELFF.